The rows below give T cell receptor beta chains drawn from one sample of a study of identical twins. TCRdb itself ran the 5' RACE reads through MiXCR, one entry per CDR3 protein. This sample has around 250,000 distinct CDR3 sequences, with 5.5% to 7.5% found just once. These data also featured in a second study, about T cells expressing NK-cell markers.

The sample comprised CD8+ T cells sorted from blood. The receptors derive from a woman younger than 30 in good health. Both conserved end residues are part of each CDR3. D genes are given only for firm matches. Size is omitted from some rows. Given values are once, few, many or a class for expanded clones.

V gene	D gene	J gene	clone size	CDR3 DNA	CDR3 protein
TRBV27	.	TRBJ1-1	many	TGTGCCAGCAGTTTAGGAACCGGGGGCCGGAGTGAAGCTTTCTTT	CASSLGTGGRSEAFF
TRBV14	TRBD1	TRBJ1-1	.	TGTGCCAGCAGACCCTACGGACAGGTCAAAGCGAACACTGAAGCTTTCTTT	CASRPYGQVKANTEAFF
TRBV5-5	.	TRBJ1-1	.	TGTGCCAGCAGCGACCGGGGCGACACTGAAGCTTTCTTT	CASSDRGDTEAFF
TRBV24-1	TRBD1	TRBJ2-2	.	TGTGCCACCAGTGATCCCCAGGGGGCCGGGGAGCTGTTTTTT	CATSDPQGAGELFF
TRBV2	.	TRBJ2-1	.	TGTGCCAGCAGCGACGGGCGGGAGCAGTTCTTC	CASSDGREQFF
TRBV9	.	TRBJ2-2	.	TGTGCCAGCAGCGTAGAGGGCGGAGCAGCCTGGAGCACCGGGGAGCTGTTTTTT	CASSVEGGAAWSTGELFF
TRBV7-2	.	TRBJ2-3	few	TGTGCCAGCAGCTATCGACAGTCTAGCACAGATACGCAGTATTTT	CASSYRQSSTDTQYF
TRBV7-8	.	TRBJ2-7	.	TGTGCCAGCAGCTTAGGCCTACAGGTTACAGTCGAGCAGTACTTC	CASSLGLQVTVEQYF
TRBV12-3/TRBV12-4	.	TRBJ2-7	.	TGTGCCAGCAGTGCGGGAAGGGGGAGCGAGCAGTACTTC	CASSAGRGSEQYF
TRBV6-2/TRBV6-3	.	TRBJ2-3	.	TGTGCCAGCAGGCCCATCTTTGTTGGCACAGATACGCAGTATTTT	CASRPIFVGTDTQYF
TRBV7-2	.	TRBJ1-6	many	TGTGCCAGCAGCTTAGGGGTCGGTCCACCCCTCCACTTT	CASSLGVGPPLHF
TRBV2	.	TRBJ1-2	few	TGTGCCAGGGGGACGGGCTATGGCTACACCTTC	CARGTGYGYTF
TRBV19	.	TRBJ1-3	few	TGTGCCAGTAGCTTAAGGCGATACTCTGGAAACACCATATATTTT	CASSLRRYSGNTIYF
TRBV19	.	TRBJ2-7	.	TGTGCCAGTAGTATAGATAACCGGGGCGAGCAGTACTTC	CASSIDNRGEQYF
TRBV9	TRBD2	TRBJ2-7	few	TGTGCCAGCAGCGTCTTCGGGGGGATGAACGAGCAGTACTTC	CASSVFGGMNEQYF
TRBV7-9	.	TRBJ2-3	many	TGTGCCAGCAGCCACGGATTAGGCACAGATACGCAGTATTTT	CASSHGLGTDTQYF